One sample yielded the 10 T cell receptor beta chains listed below, sequenced in a study of control samples from healthy donors and cancer patients. The protocol was immunoSEQ multiplex PCR, while the TCRdb copy is restricted to in-frame clones and leaves out a portion. The profile shows more than 100,000 clones, approximately 89% of them singletons. Sequenced: blood. Receptors originate from a woman between 18 and 30 years old in good health.

The chain carries TRBV7-2 and TRBJ2-7, with no clear D. The ends were cut back, 5 bases at V and 1 base at J, with 18 bases in the middle. The CDR3 is 16 residues long. Germline-derived CDR1 and CDR2 are SGHTA and FQGNSA. The CDR3 DNA reads as TGTGCCAGCAGCCCGACCCCCAGCCTGGGTTCCTACGAGCAGTACTTC. Encoded protein: CASSPTPSLGSYEQYF.

This chain joins TRBV10-3 and TRBJ2-7; D is unresolved. Trimming removed 8 bases at V and 3 bases at J, with 8 bases between. There are 11 residues in the CDR3. Germline values: CDR1 ENHRY, CDR2 SYGVKD. The chain's CDR3 is CAISGLYEQYF. Here the CDR3 DNA reads TGTGCCATCTCGGGCCTCTACGAGCAGTACTTC.

The chain has TRBV4-3 and TRBJ2-1; 14 bases map to TRBD2. The CDR3 has 16 amino acids. In germline, CDR1 is LGHNA, CDR2 YSLEER. V lost 1 base and J lost 4; bases outside the gene matches: 0. CDR3 in DNA: TGCGCCAGCAGCCAAGGGACTAGCGGGGGGTACAATGAGCAGTTCTTC. This encodes CASSQGTSGGYNEQFF.

This clone was observed once. CDR3 protein: CSAPGRAGYTF. CDR3 sequence (DNA): TGCAGTGCCCCAGGCAGGGCTGGCTACACCTTC. This rearrangement joins TRBV20-1 to TRBJ1-2, with a tentative D call TRBD1 (5 bases). The V end lost 6 bases, the J end lost 7 bases, and 12 bases lay between the germline ends. The CDR3 has 11 residues. Germline V gene lookup returns CDR1 DFQATT and CDR2 SNEGSKA (reference sequence).

The gene calls are TRBV4-3 and TRBJ1-4; TRBD1 might be the D (6 bases). Trimming cost V 0 bases and J 7 bases, with 18 bases left between them. The CDR3 totals 17 residues. Looked up from germline, CDR1 is LGHNA and CDR2 is YSLEER. This chain's CDR3 is CASSQEGRMDSGEKLFF. Written as DNA, the CDR3 is TGCGCCAGCAGCCAAGAAGGAAGAATGGACAGCGGTGAAAAACTGTTTTTT.

The CDR3: CASSVVVGSQGLRRVRYYGYTF. CDR3 bases: TGTGCCAGCAGCGTAGTAGTGGGCTCACAGGGGCTACGAAGGGTTCGCTACTATGGCTACACCTTC. The chain recombines TRBV9 with TRBJ1-2, with TRBD1 identical over 7 bases. V dropped 0 bases and J dropped 3; count of bases not matched to a gene: 26. Germline CDR1 SGDLS, CDR2 YYNGEE. The CDR3 totals 22 residues.

The rearrangement uses TRBV4-3 and TRBJ1-6; 9 nucleotides align to TRBD1. Germline V lookup: CDR1 LGHNA, CDR2 YSLEER. The length of the CDR3 is 15 residues. With 2 bases clipped from V and 10 bases from J, the junction kept 6 bases outside the gene matches. The CDR3, as DNA: TGCGCCAGCAGCCAATCCGGGACAGGGAGATCACCCCTCCACTTT. Translation gives CASSQSGTGRSPLHF.

The chain is built from TRBV28 and TRBJ1-3; D gene unclear. V dropped 4 bases and J dropped 3 bases, with 16 bases sitting between them. The CDR3 spans 16 residues. CDR1 is MDHEN, CDR2 SYDVKM, per germline. The CDR3: CASSSSTYGSGNTIYF. The CDR3 DNA sequence: TGTGCCAGCAGTTCATCCACGTACGGCAGTGGAAACACCATATATTTT.

This sequence joins TRBV6-2 or TRBV6-3 and TRBJ2-1; 9 nucleotides line up with TRBD2. This CDR3 is 17 amino acids long. CDR1 and CDR2 (germline): MNHEY, SVGEGT. V was clipped by 0 bases and J by 5 bases; unmatched bases: 8. The CDR3 DNA sequence: TGTGCCAGCAGTTACTCGAGGTCTAGCGGGAATAACAATGAGCAGTTCTTC. Encoded protein: CASSYSRSSGNNNEQFF.

This rearrangement joins TRBV27 to TRBJ1-2, with D hard to call. The CDR3 totals 15 residues. Trimming pared 2 bases from V and 4 bases from J, leaving 14 bases between. CDR1 MNHEY and CDR2 SMNVEV come from the germline V gene (reference sequence). CDR3 region: CASSLRRVGFYGYTF. CDR3 coding DNA: TGTGCCAGCAGTTTACGGAGGGTCGGGTTCTATGGCTACACCTTC.